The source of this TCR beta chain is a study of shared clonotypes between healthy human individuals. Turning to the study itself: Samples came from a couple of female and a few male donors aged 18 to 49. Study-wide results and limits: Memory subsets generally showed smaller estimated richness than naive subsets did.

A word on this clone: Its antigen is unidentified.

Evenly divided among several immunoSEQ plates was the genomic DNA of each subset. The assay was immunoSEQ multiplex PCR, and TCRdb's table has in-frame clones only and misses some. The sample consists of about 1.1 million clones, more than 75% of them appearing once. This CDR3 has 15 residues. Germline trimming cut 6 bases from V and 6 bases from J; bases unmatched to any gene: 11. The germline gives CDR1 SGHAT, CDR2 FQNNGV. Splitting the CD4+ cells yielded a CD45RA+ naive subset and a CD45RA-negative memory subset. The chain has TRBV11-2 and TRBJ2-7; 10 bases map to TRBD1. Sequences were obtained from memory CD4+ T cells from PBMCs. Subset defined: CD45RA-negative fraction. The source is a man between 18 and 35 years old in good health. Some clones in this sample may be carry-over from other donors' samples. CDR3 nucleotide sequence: TGTGCCAGCAGACCATTCCGGGACAGGGGCGGCGAGCAGTACTTC. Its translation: CASRPFRDRGGEQYF.